A selection of T cell receptor beta chains follows, all from one sample in a study of molecular identifiers for immune sequencing clone quantification. TCRdb independently ran MiXCR on the PCR reads; one entry per CDR3 protein. Seen here are 460,000 or so distinct CDR3 sequences, about 21% observed once, and the top ten hold approximately 0.84%. Material: naive CD8+ T cells from blood, with Jurkat cell RNA spiked in. The receptors stem from a human donor in good health. Some libraries in this study had Jurkat cell RNA spiked in. The CDR3 runs from the conserved cysteine through the conserved F or W. Each record gives: D gene, V gene, clone size, J gene, CDR3 protein, CDR3 DNA. The D gene is left open where the match is weak. Size is omitted from some rows. Given values are once, few, many or a class for expanded clones.

>NA|TRBV7-6|few|TRBJ1-3
CASSLQYSGNTIYF
TGTGCCAGCAGCTTGCAGTACTCTGGAAACACCATATATTTT
>TRBD1|TRBV4-3|NA|TRBJ1-1
CASSLGDSLNTGAFF
TGCGCCAGCAGCCTAGGGGACAGTTTGAACACTGGAGCTTTCTTT
>TRBD2|TRBV19|NA|TRBJ2-1
CASSMTSGSTEQFF
TGTGCCAGTAGTATGACTAGCGGGAGCACGGAGCAGTTCTTC
>NA|TRBV25-1|NA|TRBJ2-5
CASGEWARQETQYF
TGTGCCAGCGGTGAATGGGCACGGCAAGAGACCCAGTACTTC
>TRBD2|TRBV7-2|many|TRBJ2-1
CASSERLAEAGEQFF
TGTGCCAGCAGCGAAAGACTAGCGGAGGCGGGTGAGCAGTTCTTC
>NA|TRBV15|NA|TRBJ1-3
CATSSRGHGNTVYF
TGTGCCACCAGCTCCCGTGGGCATGGAAACACCGTATATTTT
>TRBD2|TRBV20-1|NA|TRBJ2-3
CSARDGAGVEWGTDTQYF
TGCAGTGCTAGAGATGGGGCGGGGGTCGAGTGGGGCACAGATACGCAGTATTTT
>NA|TRBV29-1|many|TRBJ2-3
CSVEAGFGDTQYF
TGCAGCGTTGAAGCGGGATTCGGAGATACGCAGTATTTT
>NA|TRBV7-2|NA|TRBJ2-7
CASSLALGDGQYF
TGTGCCAGCAGCTTAGCTCTGGGGGACGGGCAGTACTTC
>NA|TRBV10-3|NA|TRBJ2-7
CASAGQSSYEQYF
TGTGCCTCGGCGGGACAGTCATCCTACGAGCAGTACTTC
>NA|TRBV2|many|TRBJ2-7
CASRDIVKIRYF
TGTGCCAGCAGGGACATAGTTAAGATCCGGTACTTC
>TRBD2|TRBV5-1|many|TRBJ2-5
CASSLELAGAQETQYF
TGCGCCAGCAGCTTGGAGCTAGCGGGGGCACAAGAGACCCAGTACTTC
>TRBD2|TRBV25-1|few|TRBJ2-1
CASSEGFPHSGDLYNEQFF
TGTGCCAGCAGTGAAGGATTCCCCCATAGCGGGGACCTCTACAATGAGCAGTTCTTC
>NA|TRBV7-2|NA|TRBJ2-3
CASSDPVGLGFSTDTQYF
TGTGCCAGCAGTGATCCGGTGGGGCTAGGCTTCAGCACAGATACGCAGTATTTT
>NA|TRBV14|few|TRBJ2-1
CASSQEGPGYYNEQFF
TGTGCCAGCAGCCAAGAAGGTCCAGGGTACTACAATGAGCAGTTCTTC
>NA|TRBV4-1|few|TRBJ2-5
CASRLREGTGRETQYF
TGCGCCAGCAGGCTACGGGAGGGGACAGGGAGAGAGACCCAGTACTTC
>NA|TRBV6-5|many|TRBJ1-1
CASSYGGANTEAFF
TGTGCCAGCAGTTACGGAGGGGCGAACACTGAAGCTTTCTTT
>NA|TRBV4-1|many|TRBJ2-1
CASSRQGSSYNEQFF
TGCGCCAGCAGCCGCCAGGGGAGCTCCTACAATGAGCAGTTCTTC
>NA|TRBV4-3|NA|TRBJ1-1
CASSQARGYTEAFF
TGCGCCAGCAGCCAAGCCAGGGGCTACACTGAAGCTTTCTTT
>NA|TRBV7-2|many|TRBJ2-3
CASSSTVADTQYF
TGTGCCAGCAGCTCTACAGTTGCAGATACGCAGTATTTT
>TRBD1|TRBV29-1|many|TRBJ2-5
CSVEYLGQGKTQYF
TGCAGCGTTGAATATTTGGGACAGGGAAAGACCCAGTACTTC
>TRBD2|TRBV3-1|NA|TRBJ2-7
CASSQEGLAGVGEQYF
TGTGCCAGCAGCCAAGAAGGACTAGCGGGAGTTGGTGAGCAGTACTTC
>NA|TRBV7-9|many|TRBJ2-7
CASTTVDRSSYEQYF
TGTGCCAGCACCACCGTCGACAGGTCGTCCTACGAGCAGTACTTC
>TRBD1|TRBV27|many|TRBJ2-7
CASSFGQGFSYEQYF
TGTGCCAGCAGTTTCGGACAGGGATTCTCCTACGAGCAGTACTTC
>NA|TRBV6-2/TRBV6-3|many|TRBJ2-1
CASSYYTLPDEQFF
TGTGCCAGCAGTTACTATACCCTACCCGATGAGCAGTTCTTC
>NA|TRBV12-3/TRBV12-4|many|TRBJ2-3
CASSPPSRPEEDTQYF
TGTGCCAGCAGTCCCCCGTCGAGGCCGGAAGAGGATACGCAGTATTTT
>TRBD2|TRBV18|NA|TRBJ2-3
CASSPLRSGGAGTDTQYF
TGTGCCAGCTCACCCCTGCGGAGCGGGGGGGCCGGGACAGATACGCAGTATTTT
>TRBD1|TRBV9|few|TRBJ1-2
CASSPGTGGNYGYTF
TGTGCCAGCAGCCCCGGGACAGGGGGCAACTATGGCTACACCTTC
>NA|TRBV29-1|many|TRBJ2-7
CSVAGTQGYEQYF
TGCAGCGTTGCGGGGACTCAAGGCTACGAGCAGTACTTC
>TRBD1|TRBV27|NA|TRBJ2-7
CASSDRVIWEQYF
TGTGCCAGCAGTGACAGGGTTATTTGGGAGCAGTACTTC
>TRBD1|TRBV19|NA|TRBJ1-5
CASSIGTGDSNQPQHF
TGTGCCAGTAGTATAGGGACAGGCGACAGCAATCAGCCCCAGCATTTT
>TRBD1|TRBV30|NA|TRBJ1-1
CAWDRDRINMNPEAFF
TGTGCCTGGGACCGGGACAGAATAAACATGAACCCTGAAGCTTTCTTT
>NA|TRBV10-1|NA|TRBJ2-7
CASSKSGTYEQYF
TGCGCCAGCAGCAAGAGTGGTACCTACGAGCAGTACTTC
>NA|TRBV7-9|once|TRBJ2-1
CASSLPAPTGYNEQFF
TGTGCCAGCAGCTTACCGGCCCCAACAGGCTACAATGAGCAGTTCTTC
>TRBD2|TRBV3-1|few|TRBJ2-7
CASSQDLLAGALEYEQYF
TGTGCCAGCAGCCAAGACTTACTAGCGGGGGCGCTTGAATACGAGCAGTACTTC
>NA|TRBV19|few|TRBJ2-1
CASSTGVGDREQFF
TGTGCCAGTAGTACCGGAGTTGGGGATCGTGAGCAGTTCTTC
>TRBD2|TRBV24-1|many|TRBJ2-1
CATSDAASGTYYNEQFF
TGTGCCACCAGTGATGCTGCTAGCGGGACATACTACAATGAGCAGTTCTTC
>NA|TRBV13|NA|TRBJ2-3
CASSLGVLLADTQYF
TGTGCCAGCAGCTTAGGAGTACTACTAGCAGATACGCAGTATTTT
>NA|TRBV27|few|TRBJ1-5
CASSLMPYQPQHF
TGTGCCAGCAGTTTAATGCCTTATCAGCCCCAGCATTTT
>NA|TRBV11-2|NA|TRBJ2-7
CASSLYGGGVYEQYF
TGTGCCAGCAGCTTATACGGTGGCGGCGTCTACGAGCAGTACTTC
>NA|TRBV3-1|few|TRBJ2-7
CASSPIRTAYEQYF
TGTGCCAGCAGCCCCATAAGGACAGCCTACGAGCAGTACTTC
>NA|TRBV6-5|many|TRBJ2-3
CASSYSGQTDTQYF
TGTGCCAGCAGTTACTCGGGCCAGACAGATACGCAGTATTTT